This T cell receptor (beta chain) was profiled in a study of TIL therapy for anti-PD-1-resistant metastatic lung cancer. Time point: pre-treatment sample, taken before nivolumab and TIL therapy. This clone was observed once. The libraries were made with immunoSEQ v3. TCRdb's copy holds only in-frame clones and misses some; the assay was immunoSEQ multiplex PCR. This table holds about 50,000 clones, roughly 85% found once. The receptor's source is a person between 25 and 80 years old with non-small cell lung cancer. The specimen was blood, collected at baseline.

Written as DNA, the CDR3 is TGTGCCAGCAGCTTGGGCCTTGATGAAAAACTGTTTTTT. This codes for CASSLGLDEKLFF. V is TRBV5-4 and J is TRBJ1-4, with D unclear. Between the trimmed V and J ends, which lost 0 bases and 6 bases, there was a span of 6 bases. The CDR3 length is 13 residues. Germline lookup yields CDR1 SGHNT and CDR2 YYREEE (reference sequence).